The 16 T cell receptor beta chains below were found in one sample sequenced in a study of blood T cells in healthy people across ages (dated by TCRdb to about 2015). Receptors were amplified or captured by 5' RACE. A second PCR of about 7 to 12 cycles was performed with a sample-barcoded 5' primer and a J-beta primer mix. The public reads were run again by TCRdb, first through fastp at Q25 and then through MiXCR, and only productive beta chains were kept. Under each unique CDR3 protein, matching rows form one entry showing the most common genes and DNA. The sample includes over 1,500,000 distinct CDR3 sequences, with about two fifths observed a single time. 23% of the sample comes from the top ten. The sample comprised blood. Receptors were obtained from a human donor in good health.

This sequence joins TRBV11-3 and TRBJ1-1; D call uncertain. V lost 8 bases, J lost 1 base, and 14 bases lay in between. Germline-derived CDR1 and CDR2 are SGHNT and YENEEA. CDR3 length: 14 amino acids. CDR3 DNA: TGTGCCAGCGGACCCCGTGGCGAGAACACTGAAGCTTTCTTT. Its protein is CASGPRGENTEAFF.

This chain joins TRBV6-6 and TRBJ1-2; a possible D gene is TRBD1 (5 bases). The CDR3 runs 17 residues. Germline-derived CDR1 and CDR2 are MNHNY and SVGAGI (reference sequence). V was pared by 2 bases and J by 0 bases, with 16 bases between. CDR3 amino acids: CASSYLRGGLSNYGYTF. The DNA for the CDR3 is TGTGCCAGCAGTTACCTCCGGGGGGGGTTGTCTAACTATGGCTACACCTTC.

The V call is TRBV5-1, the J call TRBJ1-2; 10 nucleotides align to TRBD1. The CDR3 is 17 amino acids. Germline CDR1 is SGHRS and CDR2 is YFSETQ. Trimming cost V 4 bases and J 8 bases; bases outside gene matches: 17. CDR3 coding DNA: TGCGCCAGCAGCCCGGAGCCCGGGACAGGGGCCTTACGGGGCTACACCTTC. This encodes CASSPEPGTGALRGYTF.

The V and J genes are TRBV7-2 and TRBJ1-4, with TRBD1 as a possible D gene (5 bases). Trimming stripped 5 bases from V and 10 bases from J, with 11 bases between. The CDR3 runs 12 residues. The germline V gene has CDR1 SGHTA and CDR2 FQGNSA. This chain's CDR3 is CASSALRGKLFF. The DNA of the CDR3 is TGTGCCAGCAGCGCCCTGAGGGGAAAACTGTTTTTT.

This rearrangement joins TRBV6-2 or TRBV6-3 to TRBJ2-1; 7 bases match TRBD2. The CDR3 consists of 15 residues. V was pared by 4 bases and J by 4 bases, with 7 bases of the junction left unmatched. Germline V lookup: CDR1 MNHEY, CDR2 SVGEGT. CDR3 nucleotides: TGTGCCAGCAGTTTAATGGGGGGGGTGTACAATGAGCAGTTCTTC. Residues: CASSLMGGVYNEQFF.

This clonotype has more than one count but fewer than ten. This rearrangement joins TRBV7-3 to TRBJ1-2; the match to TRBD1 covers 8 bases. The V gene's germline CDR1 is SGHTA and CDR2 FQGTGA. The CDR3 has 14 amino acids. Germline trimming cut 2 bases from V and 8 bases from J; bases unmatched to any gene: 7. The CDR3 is CASSLDRGFEGYTF. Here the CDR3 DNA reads TGTGCCAGCAGCTTAGACAGGGGATTTGAAGGCTACACCTTC.

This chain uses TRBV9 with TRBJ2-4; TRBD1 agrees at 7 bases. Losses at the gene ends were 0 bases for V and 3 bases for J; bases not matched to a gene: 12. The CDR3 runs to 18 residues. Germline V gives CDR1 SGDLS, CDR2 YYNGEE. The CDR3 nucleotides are TGTGCCAGCAGCGTAGCTACAATGACAGGGAAAGGCAAAAACATTCAGTACTTC. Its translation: CASSVATMTGKGKNIQYF. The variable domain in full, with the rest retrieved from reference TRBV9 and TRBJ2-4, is DSGVTQTPKHLITATGQRVTLRCSPRSGDLSVYWYQQSLDQGLQFLIQYYNGEERAKGNILERFSAQQFPDLHSELNLSSLELGDSALYFCASSVATMTGKGKNIQYFGAGTRLSVL.

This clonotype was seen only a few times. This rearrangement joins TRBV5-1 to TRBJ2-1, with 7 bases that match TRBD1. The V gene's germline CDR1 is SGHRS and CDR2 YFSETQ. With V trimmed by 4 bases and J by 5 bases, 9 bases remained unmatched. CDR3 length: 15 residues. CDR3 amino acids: CASSVRQGFDNEQFF. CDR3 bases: TGCGCCAGCAGCGTAAGACAGGGCTTCGACAATGAGCAGTTCTTC.

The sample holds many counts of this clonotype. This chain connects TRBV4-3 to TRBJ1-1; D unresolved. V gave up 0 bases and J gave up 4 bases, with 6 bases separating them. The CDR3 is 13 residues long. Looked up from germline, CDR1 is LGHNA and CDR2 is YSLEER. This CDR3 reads CASSQEHGTEAFF. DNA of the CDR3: TGCGCCAGCAGCCAAGAACACGGCACTGAAGCTTTCTTT.

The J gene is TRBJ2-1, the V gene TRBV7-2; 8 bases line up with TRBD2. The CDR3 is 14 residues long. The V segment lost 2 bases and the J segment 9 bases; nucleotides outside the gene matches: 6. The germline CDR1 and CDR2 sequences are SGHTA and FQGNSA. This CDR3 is CASSLPRGETEQFF. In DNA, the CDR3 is TGTGCCAGCAGCTTACCGCGGGGGGAAACTGAGCAGTTCTTC.

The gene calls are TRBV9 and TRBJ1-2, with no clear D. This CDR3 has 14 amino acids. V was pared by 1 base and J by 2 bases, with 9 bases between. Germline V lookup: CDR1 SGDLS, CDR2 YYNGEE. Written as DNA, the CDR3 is TGTGCCAGCAGCGTAAATAGTCAAAACTATGGCTACACCTTC. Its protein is CASSVNSQNYGYTF.

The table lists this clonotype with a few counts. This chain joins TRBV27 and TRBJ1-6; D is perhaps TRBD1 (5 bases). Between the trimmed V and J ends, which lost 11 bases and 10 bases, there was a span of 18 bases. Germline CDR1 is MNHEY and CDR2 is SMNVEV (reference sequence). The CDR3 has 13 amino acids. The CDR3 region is CAVGVGSESPLHF. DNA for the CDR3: TGTGCCGTAGGGGTTGGGTCTGAATCACCCCTCCACTTT.

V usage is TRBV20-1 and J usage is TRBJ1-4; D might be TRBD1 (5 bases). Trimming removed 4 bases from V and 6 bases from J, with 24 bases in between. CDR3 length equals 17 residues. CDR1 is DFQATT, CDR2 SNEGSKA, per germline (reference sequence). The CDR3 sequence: CSAIPAGVGGGDEKLFF. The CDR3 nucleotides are TGCAGTGCTATTCCGGCCGGTGTGGGGGGGGGAGATGAAAAACTGTTTTTT.

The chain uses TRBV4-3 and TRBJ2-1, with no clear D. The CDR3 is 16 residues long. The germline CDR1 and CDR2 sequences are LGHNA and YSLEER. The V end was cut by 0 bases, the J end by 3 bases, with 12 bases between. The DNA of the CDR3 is TGCGCCAGCAGCCAAGATCTGAACAGTATCTACAATGAGCAGTTCTTC. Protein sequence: CASSQDLNSIYNEQFF.

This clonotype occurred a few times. The CDR3 nucleotides read TGTGCCAGCAGCTTTGCGGGGGGGGATACGCAGTATTTT. Protein sequence: CASSFAGGDTQYF. This chain uses TRBV7-2 with TRBJ2-3; 9 positions match TRBD2. There are 13 residues in the CDR3. J lost 6 bases, V lost 3 bases, and 1 base had no gene match. Germline V gene lookup returns CDR1 SGHTA and CDR2 FQGNSA.

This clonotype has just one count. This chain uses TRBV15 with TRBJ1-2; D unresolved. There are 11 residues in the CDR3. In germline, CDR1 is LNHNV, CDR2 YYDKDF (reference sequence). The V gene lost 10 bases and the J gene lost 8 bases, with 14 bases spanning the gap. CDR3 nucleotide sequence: TGTGCCAACCCTCCTACGCTGGGCTACACCTTC. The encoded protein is CANPPTLGYTF.